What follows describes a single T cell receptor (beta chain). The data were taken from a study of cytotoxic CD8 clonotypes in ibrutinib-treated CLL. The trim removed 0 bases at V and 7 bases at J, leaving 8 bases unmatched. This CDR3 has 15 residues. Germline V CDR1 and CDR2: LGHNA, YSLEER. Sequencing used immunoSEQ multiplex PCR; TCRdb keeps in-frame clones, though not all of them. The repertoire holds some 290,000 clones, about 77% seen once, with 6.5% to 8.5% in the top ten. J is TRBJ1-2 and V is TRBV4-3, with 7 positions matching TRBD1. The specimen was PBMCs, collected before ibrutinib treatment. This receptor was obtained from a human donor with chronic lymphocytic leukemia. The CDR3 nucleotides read TGCGCCAGCAGCCAAGATGGGGCCAGGGGGAGTGGCTACACCTTC. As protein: CASSQDGARGSGYTF.